Following are 15 T cell receptor beta chains from one sample sequenced in a study of shared clonotypes between healthy human individuals. Method: immunoSEQ multiplex PCR; TCRdb's copy keeps in-frame clones and lacks some. The sample yields over a million clones, about 74% seen once. The sequencing sample was made of memory CD4+ T cells sorted from blood. Described subset: CD45RA-negative fraction. Every receptor here comes from a man younger than 30 in good health.

As regards this clone: Only one base separates this from a far larger clonotype, so it likely reflects a read error. This sample also contains other DNA sequences that code for the same CDR3. V is TRBV9 and J is TRBJ2-7, with 9 nucleotides matching TRBD1. J lost 3 bases, V lost 3 bases, and 1 base had no gene match. The CDR3 spans 13 residues. Germline values: CDR1 SGDLS, CDR2 YYNGEE. CDR3 sequence: CASSGGQGYEQYF. The CDR3 nucleotides are TGTGCCAGCAGCGGGGGACAGGGCTACGAGCAGTACTTC. The full variable domain, its missing parts supplied by reference TRBV9 and TRBJ2-7, is DSGVTQTPKHLITATGQRVTLRCSPRSGDLSVYWYQQSLDQGLQFLIQYYNGEERAKGNILERFSAQQFPDLHSELNLSSLELGDSALYFCASSGGQGYEQYFGPGTRLTVT.

The V call is TRBV5-1, the J call TRBJ1-2; TRBD1 matches 9 bases. The CDR3 totals 14 residues. Losses at the gene ends were 4 bases for V and 8 bases for J; bases not matched to a gene: 9. The germline V gene encodes CDR1 SGHRS and CDR2 YFSETQ. The CDR3 DNA sequence: TGCGCCAGCAGCCCACTGGGGACAGGGATCGGCTACACCTTC. Protein sequence: CASSPLGTGIGYTF.

The chain joins TRBV29-1 to TRBJ1-2; no clear D gene. Germline V gene data show CDR1 as SQVTM and CDR2 as ANQGSEA. With 4 bases removed from V and 0 bases from J, the gap between germline ends came to 6 bases. CDR3 length: 12 amino acids. DNA of the CDR3: TGCAGCGTTGCAAGTTCTAACTATGGCTACACCTTC. Its protein is CSVASSNYGYTF.

The chain links TRBV18 to TRBJ2-6, with 7 positions matching TRBD1. With 0 bases clipped from V and 0 bases from J, the junction kept 5 bases outside the gene matches. Per the germline V gene, CDR1 is KGHSH and CDR2 is LQKENI. The CDR3 covers 18 residues. The CDR3 coding sequence is TGTGCCAGCTCACCACCGGGACAGTTTGTCTCTGGGGCCAACGTCCTGACTTTC. Protein: CASSPPGQFVSGANVLTF.

The genes are TRBV5-1 and TRBJ2-3; 7 nucleotides match TRBD2. CDR3 length: 16 amino acids. V was pared by 0 bases and J by 2 bases, with 6 bases of the junction left unmatched. The germline gives CDR1 SGHRS, CDR2 YFSETQ. CDR3 in amino acids: CASSLDVGGNTDTQYF. CDR3 coding DNA: TGCGCCAGCAGCTTGGACGTGGGGGGGAACACAGATACGCAGTATTTT.

This clone occurred many times. The gene calls are TRBV9 and TRBJ2-1; 11 bases line up with TRBD2. Per the germline V gene, CDR1 is SGDLS and CDR2 is YYNGEE. The CDR3 is made up of 15 amino acids. With V trimmed by 4 bases and J by 5 bases, 5 bases remained unmatched. CDR3 coding DNA: TGTGCCAGCAGCACCCGACTAGCGGGGCACAATGAGCAGTTCTTC. This codes for CASSTRLAGHNEQFF.

There are a few counts of this clone. The chain combines TRBV10-2 with TRBJ2-6; the match to TRBD1 covers 7 bases. The CDR3 totals 20 residues. V trimming: 8 bases; J trimming: 1 base; junction bases outside the gene matches: 20. Germline lookup yields CDR1 WSHSY and CDR2 SAAADI. As DNA, the CDR3 is TGCGCCAGCCGACCGCAGACAGGGCGCCTTAGGCAGTCTGGGGCCAACGTCCTGACTTTC. This codes for CASRPQTGRLRQSGANVLTF.

This rearrangement joins TRBV28 to TRBJ2-5; no reliable D call. This CDR3 comprises 14 residues. V lost 2 bases and J lost 2, with 9 bases in between. CDR1 MDHEN and CDR2 SYDVKM come from the germline V gene. This chain's CDR3 is CASSLPTRQETQYF. In DNA, the CDR3 is TGTGCCAGCAGTTTACCCACCAGGCAAGAGACCCAGTACTTC.

V gene TRBV9 combines with J gene TRBJ2-7; D is possibly TRBD1 (5 bases). The CDR3 has 15 amino acids. V lost 0 bases to trimming and J lost 5 bases, with 15 bases between them. Germline V gene lookup returns CDR1 SGDLS and CDR2 YYNGEE. CDR3 sequence (DNA): TGTGCCAGCAGCGTAGGGCAGGGTCCGGGCCACGAGCAGTACTTC. Residues: CASSVGQGPGHEQYF.

The genes are TRBV19 and TRBJ1-5, with unresolved D. The V gene's germline CDR1 is LNHDA and CDR2 SQIVND (reference sequence). This CDR3 has 15 residues. Trimming cost V 0 bases and J 2 bases, with 8 bases left between them. The CDR3 sequence is CASSIDSRGNQPQHF. The CDR3 nucleotides are TGTGCCAGTAGTATAGACTCCCGGGGCAATCAGCCCCAGCATTTT. Variable domain in full (rest from reference TRBV19 and TRBJ1-5): DGGITQSPKYLFRKEGQNVTLSCEQNLNHDAMYWYRQDPGQGLRLIYYSQIVNDFQKGDIAEGYSVSREKKESFPLTVTSAQKNPTAFYLCASSIDSRGNQPQHFGDGTRLSIL.

Comments on this clone: The sample has other DNA sequences that encode this CDR3 too. This chain links TRBV6-6 with TRBJ1-1, with D uncertain. There are 13 residues in the CDR3. The V gene's germline CDR1 is MNHNY and CDR2 SVGAGI (reference sequence). Between the trimmed V and J ends, which lost 3 bases and 1 base, there was a span of 6 bases. In DNA, the CDR3 is TGTGCCAGCAGTTATGGGGAGAACACTGAAGCTTTCTTT. Its protein is CASSYGENTEAFF.

The chain recombines TRBV6-5 with TRBJ2-7, with a weak D call TRBD1 (6 bases). This CDR3 has 15 residues. Germline-derived CDR1 and CDR2 are MNHEY and SVGAGI. Trimming left V 7 bases short and J 3 bases short, with 19 bases between. CDR3: CASTPSAGALYEQYF. The CDR3 DNA is TGTGCCAGCACCCCATCGGCAGGGGCCCTCTACGAGCAGTACTTC.

CDR3 in amino acids: CASSWQYEQYF. The CDR3 DNA sequence: TGTGCCAGCAGTTGGCAGTACGAGCAGTACTTC. The rearrangement uses TRBV28 and TRBJ2-7, with D unclear. V shed 4 bases and J shed 4 bases, with 5 bases lying between them. CDR3 length: 11 residues. Germline values: CDR1 MDHEN, CDR2 SYDVKM.

The chain combines TRBV6-1 with TRBJ1-1; possible D gene TRBD1, 6 bases. Trimming took off 0 bases at V and 2 bases at J, with 10 bases between the two ends. Germline-derived CDR1 and CDR2 are MNHNS and SASEGT. The CDR3 consists of 15 residues. CDR3 in amino acids: CASSEAYRVNTEAFF. CDR3 sequence (DNA): TGTGCCAGCAGTGAAGCGTACAGGGTAAACACTGAAGCTTTCTTT.

The chain couples TRBV10-3 to TRBJ2-3; D is uncertain. CDR1 is ENHRY, CDR2 SYGVKD, per germline. V lost 8 bases and J lost 2, with 11 bases in between. The CDR3 is 13 residues long. The CDR3 DNA reads as TGTGCCATCGGCGACGGATACACAGATACGCAGTATTTT. Its translation is CAIGDGYTDTQYF.